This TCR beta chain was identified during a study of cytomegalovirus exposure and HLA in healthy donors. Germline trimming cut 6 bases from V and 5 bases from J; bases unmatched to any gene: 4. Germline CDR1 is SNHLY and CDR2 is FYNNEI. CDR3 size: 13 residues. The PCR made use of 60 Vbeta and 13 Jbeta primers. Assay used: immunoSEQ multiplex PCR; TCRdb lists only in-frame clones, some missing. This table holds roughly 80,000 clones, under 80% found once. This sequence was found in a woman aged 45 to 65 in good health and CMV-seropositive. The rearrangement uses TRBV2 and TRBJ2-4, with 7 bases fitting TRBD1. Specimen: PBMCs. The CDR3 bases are TGTGCCAGCAGACGGGACAGAGAAAACATTCAGTACTTC. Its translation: CASRRDRENIQYF.